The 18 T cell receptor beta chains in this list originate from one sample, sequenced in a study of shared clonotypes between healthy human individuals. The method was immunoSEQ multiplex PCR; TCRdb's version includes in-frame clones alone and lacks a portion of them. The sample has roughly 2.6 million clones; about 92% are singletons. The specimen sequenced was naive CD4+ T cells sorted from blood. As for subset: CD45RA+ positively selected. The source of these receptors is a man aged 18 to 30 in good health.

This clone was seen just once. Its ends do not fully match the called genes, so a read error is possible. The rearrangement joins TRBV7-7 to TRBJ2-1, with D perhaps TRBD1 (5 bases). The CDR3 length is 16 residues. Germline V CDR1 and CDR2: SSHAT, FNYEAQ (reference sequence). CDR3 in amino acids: CASSLGLQGSLNEQFF. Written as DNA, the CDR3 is TGTGCTAGCAGCTTAGGCTTGCAGGGTTCCCTCAATGAGCAGTTCTTC. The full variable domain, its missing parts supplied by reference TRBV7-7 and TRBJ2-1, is GAGVSQSPRYKVTKRGQDVTLRCDPISSHATLYWYQQALGQGPEFLTYFNYEAQPDKSGLPSDRFSAERPEGSISTLTIQRTEQRDSAMYRCASSLGLQGSLNEQFFGPGTRLTVL.

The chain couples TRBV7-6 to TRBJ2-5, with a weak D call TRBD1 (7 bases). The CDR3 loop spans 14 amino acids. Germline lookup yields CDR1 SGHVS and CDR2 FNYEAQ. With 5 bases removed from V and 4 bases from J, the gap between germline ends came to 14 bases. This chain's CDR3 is CASSTAGGLETQYF. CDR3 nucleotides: TGTGCCAGCAGCACTGCAGGGGGGTTAGAGACCCAGTACTTC.

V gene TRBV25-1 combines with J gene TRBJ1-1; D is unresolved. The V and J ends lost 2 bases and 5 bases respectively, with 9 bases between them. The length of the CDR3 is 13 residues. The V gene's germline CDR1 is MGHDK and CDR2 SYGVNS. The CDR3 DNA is TGTGCCAGCAGTGAACGGATGGGGACTGAAGCTTTCTTT. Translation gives CASSERMGTEAFF.

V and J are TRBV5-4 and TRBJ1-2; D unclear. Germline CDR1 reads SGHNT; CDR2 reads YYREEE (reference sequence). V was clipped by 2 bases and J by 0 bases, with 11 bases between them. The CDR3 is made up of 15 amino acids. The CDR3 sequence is CASSFDTQANYGYTF. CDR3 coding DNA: TGTGCCAGCAGCTTTGACACCCAAGCTAACTATGGCTACACCTTC. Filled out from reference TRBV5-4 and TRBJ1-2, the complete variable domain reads ETGVTQSPTHLIKTRGQQVTLRCSSQSGHNTVSWYQQALGQGPQFIFQYYREEENGRGNFPPRFSGLQFPNYSSELNVNALELDDSALYLCASSFDTQANYGYTFGSGTRLTVV.

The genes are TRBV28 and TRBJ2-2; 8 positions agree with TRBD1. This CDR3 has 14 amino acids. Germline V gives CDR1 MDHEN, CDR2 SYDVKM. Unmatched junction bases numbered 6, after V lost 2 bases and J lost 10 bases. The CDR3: CASSLGGQVKELFF. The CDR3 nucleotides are TGTGCCAGCAGTTTAGGGGGACAGGTGAAGGAGCTGTTTTTT.

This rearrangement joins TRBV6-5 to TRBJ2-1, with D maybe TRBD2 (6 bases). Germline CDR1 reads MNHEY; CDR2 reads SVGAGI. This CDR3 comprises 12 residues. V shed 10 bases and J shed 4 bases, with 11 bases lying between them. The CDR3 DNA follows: TGTGCCACCCGCGGGACTTACAATGAGCAGTTCTTC. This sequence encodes CATRGTYNEQFF.

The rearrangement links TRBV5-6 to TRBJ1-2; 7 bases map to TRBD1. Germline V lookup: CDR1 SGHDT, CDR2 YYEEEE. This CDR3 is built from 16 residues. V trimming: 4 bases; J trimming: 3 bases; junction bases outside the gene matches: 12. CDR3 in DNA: TGTGCCAGCAGCCAAATACCTAGACAGGGAGACTATGGCTACACCTTC. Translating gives CASSQIPRQGDYGYTF.

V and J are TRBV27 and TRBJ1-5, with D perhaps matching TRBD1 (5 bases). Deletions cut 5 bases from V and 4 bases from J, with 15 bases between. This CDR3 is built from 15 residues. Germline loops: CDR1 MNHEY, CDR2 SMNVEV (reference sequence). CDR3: CASSGGAGMNQPQHF. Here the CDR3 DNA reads TGTGCCAGCAGTGGAGGCGCAGGGATGAATCAGCCCCAGCATTTT.

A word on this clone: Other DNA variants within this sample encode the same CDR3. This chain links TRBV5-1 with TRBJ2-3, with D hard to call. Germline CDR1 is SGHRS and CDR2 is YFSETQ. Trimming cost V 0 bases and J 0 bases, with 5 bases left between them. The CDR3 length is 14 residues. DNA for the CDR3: TGCGCCAGCAGCTTGGTTGGAAGCACAGATACGCAGTATTTT. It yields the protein CASSLVGSTDTQYF.

The CDR3 loop reads CASSQEYRQSSSYNEQFF. Written as DNA, the CDR3 is TGTGCCAGCAGCCAAGAGTACCGGCAGTCCAGCTCCTACAATGAGCAGTTCTTC. The chain joins TRBV4-2 to TRBJ2-1; D is unclear. There are 18 residues in the CDR3. V lost 0 bases and J 0 bases, leaving 15 bases between the germline ends. Germline values: CDR1 LGHNA, CDR2 YNFKEQ.

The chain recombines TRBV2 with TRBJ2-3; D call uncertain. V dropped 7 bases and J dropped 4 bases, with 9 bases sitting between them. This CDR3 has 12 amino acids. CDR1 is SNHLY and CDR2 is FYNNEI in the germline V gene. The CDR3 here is CASNARSDTQYF. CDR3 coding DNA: TGTGCCAGCAATGCAAGATCAGATACGCAGTATTTT.

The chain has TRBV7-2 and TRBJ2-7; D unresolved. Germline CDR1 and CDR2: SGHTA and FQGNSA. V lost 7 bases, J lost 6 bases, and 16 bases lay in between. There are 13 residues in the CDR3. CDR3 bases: TGTGCCAGCAACGACATTGCGGAAGTCGAGCAGTACTTC. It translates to CASNDIAEVEQYF.

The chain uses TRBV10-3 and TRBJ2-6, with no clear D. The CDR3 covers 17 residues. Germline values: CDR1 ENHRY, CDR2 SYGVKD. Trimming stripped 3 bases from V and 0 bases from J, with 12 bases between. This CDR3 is CAISDPVRTSGANVLTF. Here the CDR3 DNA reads TGTGCCATCAGTGATCCCGTACGGACCTCTGGGGCCAACGTCCTGACTTTC.

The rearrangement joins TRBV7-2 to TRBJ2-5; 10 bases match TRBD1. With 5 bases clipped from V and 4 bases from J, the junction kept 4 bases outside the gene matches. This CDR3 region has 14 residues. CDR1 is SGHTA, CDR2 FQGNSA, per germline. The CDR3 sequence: CASSRQGAGETQYF. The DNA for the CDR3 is TGTGCCAGCAGCCGACAGGGGGCGGGAGAGACCCAGTACTTC.

For the CDR3, the DNA is TGTGCCATCAGCCTGACAGGGACTGGCGAGCAGTACTTC. This codes for CAISLTGTGEQYF. The chain carries TRBV10-3 and TRBJ2-7; tentatively, D is TRBD1 (7 bases). CDR1 and CDR2 (germline): ENHRY, SYGVKD. V shed 6 bases and J shed 6 bases, with 15 bases lying between them. The CDR3 is 13 amino acids.

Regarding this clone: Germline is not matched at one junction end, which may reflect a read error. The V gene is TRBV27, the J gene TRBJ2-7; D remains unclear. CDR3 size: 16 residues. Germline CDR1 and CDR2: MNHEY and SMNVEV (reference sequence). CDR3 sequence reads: CASRLSWHTSSYEQYF. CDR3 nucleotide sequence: TGTGCCAGCAGGTTATCTTGGCATACTTCCTCCTACGAGCAGTACTTC.

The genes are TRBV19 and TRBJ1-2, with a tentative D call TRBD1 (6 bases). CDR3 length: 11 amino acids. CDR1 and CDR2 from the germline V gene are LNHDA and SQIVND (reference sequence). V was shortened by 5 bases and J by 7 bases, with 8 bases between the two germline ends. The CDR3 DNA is TGTGCCAGTAGTCAGGGGCTTGGCTACACCTTC. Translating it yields CASSQGLGYTF. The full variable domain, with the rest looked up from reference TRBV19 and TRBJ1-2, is DGGITQSPKYLFRKEGQNVTLSCEQNLNHDAMYWYRQDPGQGLRLIYYSQIVNDFQKGDIAEGYSVSREKKESFPLTVTSAQKNPTAFYLCASSQGLGYTFGSGTRLTVV.

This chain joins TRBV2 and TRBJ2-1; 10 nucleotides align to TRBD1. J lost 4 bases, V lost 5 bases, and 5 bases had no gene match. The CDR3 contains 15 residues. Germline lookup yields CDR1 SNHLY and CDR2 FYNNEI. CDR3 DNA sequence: TGTGCCAGCAGTTTACGACAGGGGGCGTACAATGAGCAGTTCTTC. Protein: CASSLRQGAYNEQFF.